This entry describes one T cell receptor (beta chain). Each donor supplied around 9.6 milliliters of peripheral blood. The data belong to a study of blood T cells in healthy people across ages. Study details: Using template switching, researchers captured about one barcoded beta molecule for each two T cells.

A J-beta primer mix and a sample-barcoded 5' primer were used in a second PCR of roughly 6 to 11 cycles. Each cDNA molecule was tagged by a template-switch adaptor that had 12 random nucleotides. TCRdb reanalysed the 5' RACE reads using MiXCR and keeps one entry per CDR3 protein. Of 1.5 million to 1.8 million distinct CDR3 sequences in the sample, roughly 43% are singletons; the top ten hold approximately 4.1%. Germline V CDR1 and CDR2: LGHNA, YSLEER. V gave up 1 base and J gave up 5 bases; unmatched junction bases: 6. There are 15 residues in the CDR3. This TCR was sampled from a woman younger than 30 in good health. Sample: blood. V is TRBV4-3 and J is TRBJ1-2; 8 positions agree with TRBD1. CDR3 loop: CASSQADRGAYGYTF. The CDR3 region has the DNA TGCGCCAGCAGCCAAGCTGACAGGGGCGCGTATGGCTACACCTTC.